The source of this T cell receptor (beta chain) is a study of T cell responses to AZD1222 COVID-19 vaccine. Overall study findings and caveats: Vaccine-associated CD4 TCRs ranged over spike, dominating at 160-218 and 743-854. White British donors predominated, females outnumbered males, and clonal diversity was possibly underestimated.

TCRdb's table, derived via immunoSEQ multiplex PCR, lists solely in-frame clones and lacks some. This sample has over 100,000 clones, with approximately 90% found just once. As regards this clone: The antigen remains undetermined.

The CDR3 runs to 14 residues. Germline values: CDR1 MNHNY, CDR2 SVGAGI (reference sequence). The V end was cut by 6 bases, the J end by 1 base, with 12 bases between. V usage is TRBV6-6 and J usage is TRBJ1-2; possibly TRBD1 for D (6 bases). The source material was peripheral blood, sampled on day 0 of AZD1222 vaccination. The TCR sequence derives from an adult in good health. The CDR3 nucleotides read TGTGCCAGCAGCCCCGACAGGCTTAACTATGGCTACACCTTC. Its translation: CASSPDRLNYGYTF.